The 27 T cell receptor beta chains below come from one sample, sequenced in a study of metastatic and nonmetastatic thyroid tumors. Patients had received no treatment of any kind before thyroid surgery. From the PCR reads, TCRdb re-called clones with MiXCR. The table shows nearly 15,000 clones, with around 20% occurring only once. Material for sequencing was blood. The receptors originated from a female donor with papillary thyroid cancer or a benign thyroid nodule (not recorded which). Some clones in this sample may be carry-over from other donors' samples.

On this clone: This CDR3 fails to terminate in the conserved phenylalanine or tryptophan, so it likely reflects a read error. It is unclear where the CDR3 begins or ends on the DNA, so no DNA is shown, and the CDR3 is as TCRdb lists it. V is TRBV15 and J is TRBJ1-6. CDR1 and CDR2 (germline): LNHNV, YYDKDF (reference sequence). The CDR3 spans 12 amino acids, including both terminal residues. Here the CDR3 reads CATSRARYYNEQ.

This clone is medium-sized. The chain employs TRBV12-3 or TRBV12-4 and TRBJ2-2; 7 bases line up with TRBD2. V lost 3 bases, J lost 4 bases, and 2 bases stayed unmatched. The CDR3 runs 14 residues. CDR3 loop: CASSFGGFTGELFF. The DNA for the CDR3 is TGTGCCAGCAGTTTCGGGGGGTTCACCGGGGAGCTGTTTTTT.

Many counts were recorded for this clone. The V gene is TRBV4-3, the J gene TRBJ2-1; maybe TRBD2 (6 bases). This CDR3 spans 14 amino acids. Germline V gene lookup returns CDR1 LGHNA and CDR2 YSLEER. V was shortened by 0 bases and J by 5 bases, with 8 bases between the two germline ends. Here the CDR3 reads CASSQDAGHNEQFF. The CDR3 nucleotides are TGCGCCAGCAGCCAAGATGCGGGGCACAATGAGCAGTTCTTC.

J is TRBJ2-7 and V is TRBV5-1; tentatively, D is TRBD1 (6 bases). Germline-derived CDR1 and CDR2 are SGHRS and YFSETQ. The CDR3 is 15 amino acids. V shed 0 bases and J shed 0 bases, with 10 bases lying between them. As DNA, the CDR3 is TGCGCCAGCAGCTTGGCCTGGGACAACTCCTACGAGCAGTACTTC. Protein sequence: CASSLAWDNSYEQYF.

To note about this clone: A much larger clone sits a single nucleotide away, making a read error possible. The chain recombines TRBV3-1 with TRBJ2-3, with D perhaps TRBD2 (5 bases). From germline, CDR1 is LGHDT and CDR2 YNNKEL (reference sequence). The germline V and J ends were trimmed by 4 bases and 8 bases, with 10 bases remaining between them. This CDR3 has 12 residues. CDR3 coding DNA: TGTGCCAGCAGCCCCCTAGGGAGTACGCAGTATTTT. Translated: CASSPLGSTQYF.

Concerning this clone: A much larger clone lies one base from this, so it may be a read error. The CDR3 does not close with the conserved phenylalanine or tryptophan, likely indicating a read error. The chain employs TRBV7-9 and TRBJ2-3, with D uncertain. Near its end, the DNA agrees better with TRBJ1-5, so the J call may be wrong. This CDR3 has 13 residues. CDR1 is SEHNR, CDR2 FQNEAQ, per germline (reference sequence). CDR3 residues: CASRTSGRDTQHL. The CDR3 DNA sequence: TGTGCCTCCCGGACTAGCGGGAGAGATACGCAGCATCTT.

Concerning this clone: At the DNA level, this CDR3 is encoded by other sequences in the same sample as well. J is TRBJ2-6 and V is TRBV4-1, with no clear D. V lost 5 bases to trimming and J lost 1 base, with 9 bases between them. CDR3 length equals 15 residues. Germline CDR1 reads MGHRA; CDR2 reads YSYEKL. CDR3 nucleotides: TGCGCCAGCAGCTCTGGTGGGTCTGGGGCCAACGTCCTGACTTTC. This encodes CASSSGGSGANVLTF.

Ten or more counts support this clone. The germline gene is not matched at one end of the junction; a read error may be the cause. The chain is built from TRBV12-3 or TRBV12-4 and TRBJ2-7; D uncertain. The CDR3 extends over 15 amino acids. The chain's CDR3 is CASSGLGTISDEQYF. CDR3 nucleotides: TGTGCCAGCAGTGGCCTCGGTACAATCTCCGACGAGCAGTACTTC.

Many counts were recorded for this clone. CDR3 sequence (DNA): TGTGCCAGCAGCCAAGAAAGGGTTTCCTACGAGCAGTACTTC. Its translation: CASSQERVSYEQYF. V gene TRBV4-2 combines with J gene TRBJ2-7; D is uncertain. The germline gives CDR1 LGHNA, CDR2 YNFKEQ. This CDR3 is built from 14 residues. Between the trimmed V and J ends, which lost 0 bases and 1 base, there was a span of 7 bases.

A remark on this clone: An end of the junction differs from the germline gene, which may be a read error. V is TRBV6-1 and J is TRBJ2-1, with a weak D call TRBD2 (6 bases). This CDR3 has 15 amino acids. CDR1 MNHNS and CDR2 SASEGT come from the germline V gene. The CDR3: CASSKAGDRLNEQFF. In nucleotides, the CDR3 is TGTGCCAGCAGTAAAGCGGGCGATCGGCTCAATGAGCAGTTCTTC.

With regard to this clone: Likely a read error: the CDR3 ends without its conserved phenylalanine or tryptophan. The rearrangement links TRBV7-8 to TRBJ2-7; perhaps TRBD1 as D (5 bases). The CDR3 totals 14 residues. Per germline, CDR1 SGHVS and CDR2 FQNEAQ. V was trimmed by 7 bases and J by 5 bases, leaving 18 bases between them. The CDR3 nucleotides read TGTGCCAGCACCAGGGAAGGACCGCACAACGAGCAGTACCTC. It encodes CASTREGPHNEQYL.

This clone ranks as medium-sized. The chain has TRBV27 and TRBJ1-5; D might be TRBD1 (5 bases). Germline CDR1 is MNHEY and CDR2 is SMNVEV (reference sequence). V gave up 4 bases and J gave up 5 bases, with 9 bases separating them. CDR3 length: 13 amino acids. The CDR3, as DNA: TGTGCCAGCAGTTCCAGGGCTCATCAGCCCCAGCATTTT. Its translation: CASSSRAHQPQHF.

V is TRBV11-2 and J is TRBJ2-7; TRBD2 agrees at 8 bases. V lost 8 bases and J lost 4; bases outside the gene matches: 19. The germline gives CDR1 SGHAT, CDR2 FQNNGV. CDR3 length: 17 amino acids. The CDR3 loop reads CASGGGVGGRLGYEQYF. The CDR3 nucleotides read TGTGCCAGCGGGGGAGGGGTTGGCGGGAGGCTCGGGTACGAGCAGTACTTC.

This clone was recorded many times. The chain links TRBV2 to TRBJ1-5, with a tentative D call TRBD1 (6 bases). Looked up from germline, CDR1 is SNHLY and CDR2 is FYNNEI. This CDR3 has 13 residues. V was trimmed by 6 bases and J by 6 bases, leaving 12 bases between them. The CDR3 loop reads CASRGHPSQPQHF. The CDR3 DNA reads as TGTGCCAGCAGGGGACATCCGAGTCAGCCCCAGCATTTT.

The chain uses TRBV15 and TRBJ1-2, with 9 nucleotides matching TRBD1. Germline assignment: CDR1 LNHNV and CDR2 YYDKDF (reference sequence). V trimming: 0 bases; J trimming: 8 bases; junction bases outside the gene matches: 7. The CDR3 totals 15 residues. Written as DNA, the CDR3 is TGTGCCACCAGCAGAGATCAGACAGGGGGTAGAGGCTACACCTTC. It yields the protein CATSRDQTGGRGYTF.

This clone is medium-sized by share. In DNA form, the CDR3 reads TGTGCCAGCAGTGGGGACAGGGGACACGAGCAGTACTTC. This translates into CASSGDRGHEQYF. The rearrangement joins TRBV6-1 to TRBJ2-7; 10 bases map to TRBD1. The CDR3 runs 13 residues. Germline lookup yields CDR1 MNHNS and CDR2 SASEGT. The V gene end was trimmed by 4 bases and the J gene end by 5 bases; junction bases not matched to a gene: 2.

CDR3 nucleotide sequence: TGCAGTGCTAGATCCAGACTAGCGGGAGGGCCGCATACGCAGTATTTT. Translation: CSARSRLAGGPHTQYF. V usage is TRBV20-1 and J usage is TRBJ2-3, with 14 nucleotides matching TRBD2. CDR3 length: 16 amino acids. Trimming took 2 bases from V and 7 from J; bases not matched to a gene: 8. Germline V lookup: CDR1 DFQATT, CDR2 SNEGSKA (reference sequence).

The table lists this clone with many counts. The rearrangement uses TRBV5-8 and TRBJ1-2, with D unresolved. This CDR3 is 12 amino acids long. The germline V gene encodes CDR1 SGHTS and CDR2 YDEGEE. Trimming left V 2 bases short and J 0 bases short, with 2 bases between. CDR3 in amino acids: CASSLPNYGYTF. Written as DNA, the CDR3 is TGTGCCAGCAGCTTACCTAACTATGGCTACACCTTC.

This chain joins TRBV30 and TRBJ2-5; no reliable D call. The CDR3 consists of 13 residues. The V gene lost 4 bases and the J gene lost 3 bases, with 12 bases spanning the gap. Germline V gene lookup returns CDR1 GTSNPN and CDR2 SVGIG (reference sequence). For the CDR3, the DNA is TGTGCCTGGAACCCCCAGACGAAAGAGACCCAGTACTTC. It is translated as CAWNPQTKETQYF.

This clone is classed as medium-sized. This chain uses TRBV6-7 with TRBJ2-7; 11 positions match TRBD2. TRBV6-7 is an ORF; its function is uncertain. The J segment lost 3 bases and the V segment lost 2 bases, leaving 21 bases of the junction unmatched. CDR3 length equals 21 residues. The CDR3 coding sequence is TGTGCCAGCAGTTACCGCACGACTGGTAGCGGGAGGGCCTTTTTCCGCTACGAGCAGTACTTC. This codes for CASSYRTTGSGRAFFRYEQYF.

The chain combines TRBV6-1 with TRBJ1-5; maybe TRBD1 (5 bases). V gave up 1 base and J gave up 6 bases, with 13 bases separating them. This CDR3 is 15 amino acids long. Germline values: CDR1 MNHNS, CDR2 SASEGT. The CDR3 nucleotides are TGTGCCAGCAGTGAAGGGGGGACCTTCGGTCAGCCCCAGCATTTT. This sequence encodes CASSEGGTFGQPQHF.

Ten or more counts support this clone. The chain carries TRBV4-1 and TRBJ2-5; D might be TRBD1 (5 bases). The CDR3 covers 15 residues. Germline loops: CDR1 MGHRA, CDR2 YSYEKL. Trimming removed 3 bases at V and 1 base at J, with 12 bases between. The CDR3 loop reads CASSHRVVSQETQYF. CDR3 nucleotides: TGCGCCAGCAGCCACAGGGTTGTCTCCCAAGAGACCCAGTACTTC.

The genes are TRBV3-1 and TRBJ2-1; possibly TRBD1 for D (5 bases). In germline, CDR1 is LGHDT, CDR2 YNNKEL (reference sequence). The V and J ends lost 0 bases and 8 bases respectively, with 14 bases between them. CDR3 length: 15 residues. The CDR3 here is CASSQEWGGRDEQFF. The CDR3 DNA reads TGTGCCAGCAGCCAAGAGTGGGGCGGACGGGATGAGCAGTTCTTC.

The chain couples TRBV20-1 to TRBJ1-1; 7 bases agree with TRBD1. Unmatched junction bases numbered 10, after V lost 3 bases and J lost 3 bases. The CDR3 has 15 amino acids. Germline values: CDR1 DFQATT, CDR2 SNEGSKA (reference sequence). The CDR3 region is CSASPVGGWYTEAFF. The CDR3 DNA follows: TGCAGTGCTAGCCCGGTAGGGGGCTGGTACACTGAAGCTTTCTTT.

At least ten counts were recorded for this clone. This sequence joins TRBV29-1 and TRBJ2-7, with D possibly TRBD2 on 6 matching bases. This CDR3 is built from 13 residues. Germline CDR1 reads SQVTM; CDR2 reads ANQGSEA. V lost 5 bases to trimming and J lost 0 bases, with 11 bases between them. The CDR3 is CSVLADSSYEQYF. In DNA form, the CDR3 reads TGCAGCGTTTTAGCGGATTCCTCCTACGAGCAGTACTTC.

The chain has TRBV20-1 and TRBJ1-1; TRBD1 matches 9 bases. With 4 bases clipped from V and 11 bases from J, the junction kept 8 bases outside the gene matches. The V gene's germline CDR1 is DFQATT and CDR2 SNEGSKA (reference sequence). The CDR3 runs to 12 residues. The CDR3 DNA reads as TGCAGTGCTACCGGGACAGGGATTTACGCTTTCTTT. Translating it yields CSATGTGIYAFF.

In its sample, this clone was seen a few times. The chain couples TRBV19 to TRBJ2-5; D is tentatively TRBD1 or TRBD2 (6 bases each). The V gene's germline CDR1 is LNHDA and CDR2 SQIVND (reference sequence). This CDR3 contains 15 residues. Trimming removed 5 bases at V and 4 bases at J, with 17 bases between. This chain's CDR3 is CASSARQVGGETQYF. As DNA, the CDR3 is TGTGCCAGTAGTGCCCGACAGGTGGGGGGAGAGACCCAGTACTTC.